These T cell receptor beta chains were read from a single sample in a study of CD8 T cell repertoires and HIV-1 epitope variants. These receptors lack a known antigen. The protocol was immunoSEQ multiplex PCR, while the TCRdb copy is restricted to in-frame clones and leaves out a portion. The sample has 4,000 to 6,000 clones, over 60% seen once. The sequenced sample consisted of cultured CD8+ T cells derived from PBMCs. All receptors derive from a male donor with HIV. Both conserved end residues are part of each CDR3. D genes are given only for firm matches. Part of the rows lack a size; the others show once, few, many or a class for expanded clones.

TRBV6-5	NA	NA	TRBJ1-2	TGTGCCAGCAGTTACGAGATGTTGGGCACGGGCTACACCTTC	CASSYEMLGTGYTF
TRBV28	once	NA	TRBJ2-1	TGTGCCAGCAGTTTCTTTGGGACTTCATACAATGAGCAGTTCTTC	CASSFFGTSYNEQFF
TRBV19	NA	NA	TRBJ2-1	TGTGCCAGTAGTGCAGCCTGGGGCGGGCGTTACAATGAGCAGTTCTTC	CASSAAWGGRYNEQFF
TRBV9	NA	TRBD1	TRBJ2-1	TGTGCCAGCAGCGTAGTTCGGACAGGGTATAATGAGCAGTTCTTC	CASSVVRTGYNEQFF
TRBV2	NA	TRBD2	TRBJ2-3	TGTGCCAGCAGTGAGACTAGCGGGGGGCTTGGGGATACGCAGTATTTT	CASSETSGGLGDTQYF
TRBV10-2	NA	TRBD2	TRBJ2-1	TGCGCCAGCAGTGATTCGAGCGGGGGGCAAGGTGAGCAGTTCTTC	CASSDSSGGQGEQFF
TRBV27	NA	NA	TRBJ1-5	TGTGCCAGCAGCAAGGGGGTCGCACAGCCCCAGCATTTT	CASSKGVAQPQHF
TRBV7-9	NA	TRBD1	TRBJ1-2	TGTGCCAGCAGCGGAAAACCGGGACAGGAGAACTATGGCTACACCTTC	CASSGKPGQENYGYTF
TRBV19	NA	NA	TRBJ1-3	TGTGCCAGTAGTAGGGGGACGGGAAGCTCTGGAAACACCATATATTTT	CASSRGTGSSGNTIYF
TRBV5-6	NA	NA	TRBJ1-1	TGTGCCAGCAGCTTGGGGGGGGCCACTGAAGCTTTCTTT	CASSLGGATEAFF
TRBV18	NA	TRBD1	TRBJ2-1	TGTGCCAGCTCACCACCGCCGGGACAGGGGGCACTTGAGCAGTTCTTC	CASSPPPGQGALEQFF
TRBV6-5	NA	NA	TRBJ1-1	TGTGCCAGCAGAGCGAGCGGGATGAACACTGAAGCTTTCTTT	CASRASGMNTEAFF
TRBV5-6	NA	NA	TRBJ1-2	TGTGCCAGCAGGCCTGAGGCCCCGATCTATGGCTACACCTTC	CASRPEAPIYGYTF
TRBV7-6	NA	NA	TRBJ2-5	TGTGCCAGCAGCCTAGAGTGGGAGAGTACGATCCAAGAGACCCAGTACTTC	CASSLEWESTIQETQYF
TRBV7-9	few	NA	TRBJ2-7	TGTGCCAGCAGCTTGGCGGCGGCCTACGAGCAGTACTTC	CASSLAAAYEQYF
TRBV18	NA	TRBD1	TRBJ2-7	TGTGCCAGCTCACCACTCGGGACAGAGTACGAGCAGTACTTC	CASSPLGTEYEQYF
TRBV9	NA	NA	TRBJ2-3	TGTGCCAGCAGCGTAGAGTCAGGCCGAAGCACAGATACGCAGTATTTT	CASSVESGRSTDTQYF
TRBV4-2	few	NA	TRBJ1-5	TGTGCCAGCAGCCAGGAGGTCGGGGGACATCAGCCCCAGCATTTT	CASSQEVGGHQPQHF
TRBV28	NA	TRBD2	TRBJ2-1	TGTGCCAGCAGACTTACTAGCGGGATTGGTAATGAGCAGTTCTTC	CASRLTSGIGNEQFF
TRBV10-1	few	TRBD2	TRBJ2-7	TGCGCCAGCAGTGAGACGGGACTAGCCTACGAGCAGTACTTC	CASSETGLAYEQYF
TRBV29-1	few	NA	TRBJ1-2	TGCAGCGTGCATGGGGGAGGGAGAGGCTACACCTTC	CSVHGGGRGYTF
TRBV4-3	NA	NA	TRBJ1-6	TGCGCCAGCAGCCAAGATCGGGGCAGCCTCAATTCACCCCTCCACTTT	CASSQDRGSLNSPLHF
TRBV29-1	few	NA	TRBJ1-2	TGCAGCGTTGAAGATATCACGGACTATGGCTACACCTTC	CSVEDITDYGYTF
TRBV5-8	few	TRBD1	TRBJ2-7	TGTGCCAGCAGCTTGGGGGACAGTGACTCCTACGAGCAGTACTTC	CASSLGDSDSYEQYF
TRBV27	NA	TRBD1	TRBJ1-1	TGTGCCAGCAGTACCAGGGGGGCTGAAGCTTTCTTT	CASSTRGAEAFF
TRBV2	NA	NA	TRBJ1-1	TGTGCCAGCAGTCCGGAAGGACACCCTATATTGTGGACTGAAGCTTTCTTT	CASSPEGHPILWTEAFF
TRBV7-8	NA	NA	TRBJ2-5	TGTGCCAGCAGCGCAAAGGCTCTACGGGAGACCCAGTACTTC	CASSAKALRETQYF
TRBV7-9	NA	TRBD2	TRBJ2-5	TGTGCCAGCAGCTCCTACCGGGAGGGAGGGGAGACCCAGTACTTC	CASSSYREGGETQYF
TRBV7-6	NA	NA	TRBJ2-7	TGTGCCAGCAGCTCGGACAGCTCCTACGAGCAGTACTTC	CASSSDSSYEQYF
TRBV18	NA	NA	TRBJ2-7	TGTGCCAGCTCACCAAGGGCTGGCAGGGGGGAATCCTACGAGCAGTACTTC	CASSPRAGRGESYEQYF
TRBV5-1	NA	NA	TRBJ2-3	TGCGCCAGCAGCTTGGTAGGGGGAAGCACAGATACGCAGTATTTT	CASSLVGGSTDTQYF
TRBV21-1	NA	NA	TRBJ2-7	TGTGCCAGCAGCAAAGAGGACCTTTACGAGCAGTACTTC	CASSKEDLYEQYF
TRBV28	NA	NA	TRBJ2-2	TGTGCCAGCAAGAACACCGGGGAGCTGTTTTTT	CASKNTGELFF
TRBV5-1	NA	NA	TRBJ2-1	TGCGCCAGCAGCTTGGAGGCAGTGAACAATGAGCAGTTCTTC	CASSLEAVNNEQFF
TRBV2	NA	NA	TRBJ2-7	TGTGCCAGTGTGCAGGGGGGCTACGAGCAGTACTTC	CASVQGGYEQYF